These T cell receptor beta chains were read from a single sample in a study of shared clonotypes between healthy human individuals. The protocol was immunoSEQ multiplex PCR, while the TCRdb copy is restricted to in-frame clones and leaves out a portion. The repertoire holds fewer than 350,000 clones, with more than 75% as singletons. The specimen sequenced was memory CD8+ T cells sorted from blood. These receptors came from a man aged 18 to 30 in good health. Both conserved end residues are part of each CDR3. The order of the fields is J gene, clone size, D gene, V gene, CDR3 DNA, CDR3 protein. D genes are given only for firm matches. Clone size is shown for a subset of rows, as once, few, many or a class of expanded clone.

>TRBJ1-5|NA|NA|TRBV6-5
TGTGCCAGCAGGTCGGGACAATATAGCAATCAGCCCCAGCATTTT
CASRSGQYSNQPQHF
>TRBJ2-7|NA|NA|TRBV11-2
TGTGCCAGCAGCTACGGTACTTCCTACGAGCAGTACTTC
CASSYGTSYEQYF
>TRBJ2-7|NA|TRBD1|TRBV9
TGTGCCAGCAGCGTAGGTTGGGACAGTGCCTCCTACGAGCAGTACTTC
CASSVGWDSASYEQYF
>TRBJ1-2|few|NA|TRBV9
TGTGCCAGCAGCGTATATAGTTCGGGAGGAGGTGGCTACACCTTC
CASSVYSSGGGGYTF
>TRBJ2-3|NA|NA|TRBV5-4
TGTGCCAGCAGCGGGAGGGGGGCCCAACCTTTCACAGATACGCAGTATTTT
CASSGRGAQPFTDTQYF
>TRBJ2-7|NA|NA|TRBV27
TGTGCCAGCAGTTCCGCCTCCTACGAGCAGTACTTC
CASSSASYEQYF
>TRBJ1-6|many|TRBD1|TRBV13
TGTGCCAGCAGACCCGGGACAGGGGGTTCACCCCTCCACTTT
CASRPGTGGSPLHF
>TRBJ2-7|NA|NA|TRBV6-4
TGTGCCAGCAGTGCGTCGGAGAGCTCCTACGAGCAGTACTTC
CASSASESSYEQYF
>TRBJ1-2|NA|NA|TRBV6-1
TGTGCCAGCAAGCTCGGTGGGATCTATGGCTACACCTTC
CASKLGGIYGYTF
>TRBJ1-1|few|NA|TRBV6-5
TGTGCCAGCAGGGCACCGGGACAGAACACTGAAGCTTTCTTT
CASRAPGQNTEAFF
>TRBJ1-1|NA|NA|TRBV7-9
TGTGCCAGCAGCATTGGACCATTAGGGAACACTGAAGCTTTCTTT
CASSIGPLGNTEAFF
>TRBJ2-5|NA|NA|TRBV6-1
TGTGCCAGCGACGGACAGCCCCAAGAGACCCAGTACTTC
CASDGQPQETQYF
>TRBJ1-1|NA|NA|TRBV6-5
TGTGCCAGCAGTTACTCGATCATTGGGGGAGGAACTGAAGCTTTCTTT
CASSYSIIGGGTEAFF
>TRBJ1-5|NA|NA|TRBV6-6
TGTGCCAGCAGTCCACCTCGTCAGCCCCAGCATTTT
CASSPPRQPQHF
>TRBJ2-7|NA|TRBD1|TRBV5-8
TGTGCCAGCAGCCAGGGGGCTGGTTACGAGCAGTACTTC
CASSQGAGYEQYF
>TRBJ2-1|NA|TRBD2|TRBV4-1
TGCGCCAGCAGCCAAGGGCCCCCAGCGGGGGGGCAACTATCGAATGAGCAGTTCTTC
CASSQGPPAGGQLSNEQFF
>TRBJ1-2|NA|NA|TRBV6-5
TGTGCCAGCAGTTACTCCCAGGGAGACAGGTTTATCGGCTACACCTTC
CASSYSQGDRFIGYTF
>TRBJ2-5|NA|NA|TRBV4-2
TGTGCCAGCAGCCTAGCCCCCGTGGAGACCCAGTACTTC
CASSLAPVETQYF
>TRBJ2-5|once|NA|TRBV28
TGTGCCAGCAGTTTATTAGTGCTGGGACATCCTTTGTACCAAGAGACCCAGTACTTC
CASSLLVLGHPLYQETQYF
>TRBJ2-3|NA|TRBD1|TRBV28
TGTGCCAGCAGACAGGGGACGGCGGGCACAGATACGCAGTATTTT
CASRQGTAGTDTQYF
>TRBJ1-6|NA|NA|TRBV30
TGTGCCTGGAGTGCCCCATTGGGGAGCTCCTATAATTCACCCCTCCACTTT
CAWSAPLGSSYNSPLHF
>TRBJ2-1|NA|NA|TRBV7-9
TGTGCCAGCAGCTCACTACGATCAGGGATAAAGGGTGAGCAGTTCTTC
CASSSLRSGIKGEQFF